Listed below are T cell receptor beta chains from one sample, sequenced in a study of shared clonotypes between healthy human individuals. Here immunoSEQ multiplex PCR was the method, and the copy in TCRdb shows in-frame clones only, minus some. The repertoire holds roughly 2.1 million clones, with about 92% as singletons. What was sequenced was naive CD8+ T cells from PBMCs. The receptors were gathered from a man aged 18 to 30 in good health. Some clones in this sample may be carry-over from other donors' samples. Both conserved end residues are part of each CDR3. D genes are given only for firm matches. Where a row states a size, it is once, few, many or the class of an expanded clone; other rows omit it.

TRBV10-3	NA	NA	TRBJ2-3	CAISEVKQGGVGTDTQYF	TGTGCCATCAGTGAGGTAAAACAAGGAGGGGTCGGCACAGATACGCAGTATTTT
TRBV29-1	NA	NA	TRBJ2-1	CSVDAPRISYNEQFF	TGCAGCGTTGATGCCCCCAGGATCTCCTACAATGAGCAGTTCTTC
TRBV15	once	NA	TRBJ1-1	CATSERQRMNTEAFF	TGTGCCACCAGCGAACGACAGAGAATGAACACTGAAGCTTTCTTT
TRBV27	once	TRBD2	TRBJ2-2	CASSLLKRERELFF	TGTGCCAGCAGTTTATTGAAGCGGGAGAGGGAGCTGTTTTTT
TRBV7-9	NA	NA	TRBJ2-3	CASSFRRGLRDEFTDTQYF	TGTGCCAGCAGCTTTCGGAGGGGTCTCAGGGACGAATTCACAGATACGCAGTATTTT
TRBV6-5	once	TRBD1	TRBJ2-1	CASSFRDRGRSEQFF	TGTGCCAGCAGTTTCCGGGACAGGGGAAGGAGTGAGCAGTTCTTC
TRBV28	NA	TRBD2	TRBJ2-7	CASRYKRGRLYEQYF	TGTGCCAGCAGATACAAGCGGGGGCGCCTCTACGAGCAGTACTTC
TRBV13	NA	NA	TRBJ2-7	CASSFSGDEQYF	TGTGCCAGCAGCTTCTCGGGCGACGAGCAGTACTTC
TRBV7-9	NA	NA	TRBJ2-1	CASSLKEGVTDEQFF	TGTGCCAGCAGCTTAAAAGAGGGAGTAACGGATGAGCAGTTCTTC
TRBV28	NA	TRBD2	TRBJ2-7	CASSYRAGSYEQYF	TGTGCCAGCAGTTACCGAGCGGGATCCTACGAGCAGTACTTC
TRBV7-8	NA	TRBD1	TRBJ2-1	CASSPDRGLYNEQFF	TGTGCCAGCAGCCCGGACAGGGGCCTCTACAATGAGCAGTTCTTC
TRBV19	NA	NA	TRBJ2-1	CASGDRTILNEQFF	TGTGCCAGTGGAGACAGAACGATCCTCAATGAGCAGTTCTTC
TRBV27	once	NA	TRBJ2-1	CASRRRVDNEQFF	TGTGCCAGCAGGCGCCGGGTTGACAATGAGCAGTTCTTC
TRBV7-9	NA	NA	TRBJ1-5	CASSYNLAGDSNQPQHF	TGTGCCAGCAGCTACAACTTGGCAGGGGATAGCAATCAGCCCCAGCATTTT
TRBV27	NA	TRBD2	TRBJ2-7	CASSFGTSGNEQYF	TGTGCCAGCAGTTTCGGGACTAGCGGGAACGAGCAGTACTTC
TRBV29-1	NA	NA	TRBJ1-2	CSVEAREENYGYTF	TGCAGCGTTGAGGCACGGGAGGAGAACTATGGCTACACCTTC
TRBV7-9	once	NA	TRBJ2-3	CASSPPGLLKDTQYF	TGTGCCAGCAGCCCCCCGGGACTCCTCAAAGATACGCAGTATTTT
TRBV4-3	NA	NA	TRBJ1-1	CASSDRGINTEAFF	TGCGCCAGCAGCGACCGGGGGATCAACACTGAAGCTTTCTTT